The next 8 T cell receptor beta chains were all read from a single sample in a study of technical replicates of blood from several donors. Repertoires were generated with immunoSEQ multiplex PCR, while TCRdb's copy carries only in-frame clones and drops some. The sample lists about 83,000 clones, about 92% seen once, with approximately 0.25% in the top ten. Specimen: T cells isolated from PBMCs. The receptors originated from a human donor in good health.

The chain carries TRBV4-1 and TRBJ1-1; 7 nucleotides line up with TRBD1. V lost 4 bases, J lost 4 bases, and 18 bases stayed unmatched. Germline values: CDR1 MGHRA, CDR2 YSYEKL. The CDR3 loop spans 18 amino acids. The CDR3 loop reads CASSPDPYLQGWGTEAFF. The CDR3 DNA is TGCGCCAGCAGCCCCGATCCGTACTTACAGGGGTGGGGCACTGAAGCTTTCTTT.

This chain's CDR3 is CASSYSHRDEQYF. Here the CDR3 DNA reads TGTGCCAGCAGTTACTCCCACCGGGACGAGCAGTACTTC. The rearrangement links TRBV6-5 to TRBJ2-7; no definite D call. CDR3 length: 13 residues. Germline V lookup: CDR1 MNHEY, CDR2 SVGAGI. Deletions cut 0 bases from V and 5 bases from J, with 8 bases between.

The V and J genes are TRBV27 and TRBJ2-5; the match to TRBD2 covers 10 bases. Germline assignment: CDR1 MNHEY and CDR2 SMNVEV (reference sequence). The CDR3 loop spans 13 amino acids. V was clipped by 5 bases and J by 4 bases; unmatched bases: 1. Here the CDR3 DNA reads TGTGCCAGCAGTATAGCGGGAGGAGAGACCCAGTACTTC. As protein: CASSIAGGETQYF.

The chain links TRBV29-1 to TRBJ1-1; TRBD1 might be the D (5 bases). The CDR3 runs 13 residues. CDR1 and CDR2 (germline): SQVTM, ANQGSEA. V was clipped by 4 bases and J by 0 bases, with 9 bases between them. The CDR3 DNA reads as TGCAGCGTTGGTGGAGGGGTGAACACTGAAGCTTTCTTT. Residues: CSVGGGVNTEAFF.

This chain connects TRBV2 to TRBJ2-7; TRBD2 matches at 8 bases. The CDR3 contains 15 residues. The trim removed 3 bases at V and 3 bases at J, leaving 7 bases unmatched. CDR1 and CDR2 from the germline V gene are SNHLY and FYNNEI. As DNA, the CDR3 is TGTGCCAGCAGTGATGGATTAGCGGGGAACTACGAGCAGTACTTC. Translated, it gives CASSDGLAGNYEQYF.

The gene calls are TRBV29-1 and TRBJ2-7; 7 positions agree with TRBD2. The length of the CDR3 is 13 residues. Germline V gene data show CDR1 as SQVTM and CDR2 as ANQGSEA. J lost 5 bases, V lost 4 bases, and 8 bases had no gene match. In DNA, the CDR3 is TGCAGCGTTGTTGAAGCTAGCGGTCACGAGCAGTACTTC. Protein sequence: CSVVEASGHEQYF.

The chain has TRBV7-8 and TRBJ1-5, with D possibly TRBD1 on 5 matching bases. CDR1 is SGHVS and CDR2 is FQNEAQ in the germline V gene. The CDR3 runs to 16 residues. V was clipped by 7 bases and J by 1 base, with 17 bases between them. The CDR3 region has the DNA TGTGCCAGCACCTCTTATCGGGGGAGGAGCAATCAGCCCCAGCATTTT. Protein sequence: CASTSYRGRSNQPQHF.

The CDR3 sequence is CASSETDRGNYGYTF. The CDR3 DNA reads TGTGCCAGCAGTGAGACGGACAGGGGAAACTATGGCTACACCTTC. The V call is TRBV6-1, the J call TRBJ1-2; 9 bases match TRBD1. Germline trimming cut 3 bases from V and 2 bases from J; bases unmatched to any gene: 4. CDR1 is MNHNS and CDR2 is SASEGT in the germline V gene. The CDR3 length is 15 residues.